Presented here are 23 T cell receptor beta chains from one specimen sequenced in a study of blood T cell repertoires in COVID-19. Some clones are missing from TCRdb's copy, which holds only in-frame ones; the method was immunoSEQ multiplex PCR. The sample has about 190,000 clones, approximately 79% seen once. Sequencing input: peripheral blood. These receptors originate from a man aged 55 to 70 with active or convalescent COVID-19.

V and J are TRBV19 and TRBJ1-1; 8 bases are a match to TRBD1. V shed 5 bases, J shed 6 bases, and the junction held 11 bases outside the gene matches. The length of the CDR3 is 15 residues. Germline V gives CDR1 LNHDA, CDR2 SQIVND (reference sequence). This CDR3 reads CASSPQRTGSAEAFF. The CDR3 region has the DNA TGTGCCAGTAGTCCCCAAAGGACAGGGTCCGCTGAAGCTTTCTTT.

This chain links TRBV5-1 with TRBJ2-7, with 11 bases fitting TRBD2. Germline CDR1 reads SGHRS; CDR2 reads YFSETQ. The CDR3 runs 16 residues. Trimming removed 5 bases from V and 6 bases from J; junction bases left unmatched: 13. The CDR3 nucleotides read TGCGCCAGCAGTCCTAACCCAACTAGCGGGAGAGGCGAGCAGTACTTC. Translating it yields CASSPNPTSGRGEQYF.

The chain is built from TRBV3-1 (or the pseudogene TRBV3-2) and TRBJ2-7; 11 bases fit TRBD2. Germline assignment: CDR1 LGHDT and CDR2 YNNKEL (reference sequence). This CDR3 is 14 amino acids long. J gave up 7 bases and V 3 bases, and 5 bases lay outside the gene matches. This CDR3 reads CASSQTSGIGEQYF. The CDR3 region has the DNA TGTGCCAGCAGCCAGACTAGCGGGATTGGTGAGCAGTACTTC.

The chain combines TRBV11-3 with TRBJ2-5; the match to TRBD1 covers 9 bases. The length of the CDR3 is 15 residues. Germline V gene lookup returns CDR1 SGHNT and CDR2 YENEEA. The V and J ends lost 0 bases and 4 bases, in that order; junction bases with no gene match: 3. As DNA, the CDR3 is TGTGCCAGCAGCTTAGATTCGGGACAGGGAGAGACCCAGTACTTC. Protein: CASSLDSGQGETQYF.

This clone occurred many times. The chain uses TRBV6-6 and TRBJ1-6; tentatively, D is TRBD1 (5 bases). Germline CDR1 is MNHNY and CDR2 is SVGAGI (reference sequence). V gave up 8 bases and J gave up 5 bases, with 10 bases separating them. CDR3 size: 13 residues. As DNA, the CDR3 is TGTGCCAGCGCGGGACGGAATAATTCACCCCTCCACTTT. It yields the protein CASAGRNNSPLHF.

J is TRBJ2-3 and V is TRBV2; tentative D call: TRBD1 (6 bases). Germline V gene sequence: CDR1 SNHLY, CDR2 FYNNEI. Trimming stripped 7 bases from V and 2 bases from J, with 13 bases between. This CDR3 is 14 amino acids long. The CDR3 is CASKTGVFTDTQYF. The CDR3 DNA reads TGTGCCAGCAAGACAGGAGTTTTCACAGATACGCAGTATTTT.

This clone was recorded once. The chain couples TRBV18 to TRBJ2-1, with TRBD2 matching over 8 bases. The CDR3 runs to 15 residues. Looked up from germline, CDR1 is KGHSH and CDR2 is LQKENI. Losses at the gene ends were 3 bases for V and 5 bases for J; bases not matched to a gene: 6. The CDR3 coding sequence is TGTGCCAGCTCACCTTTCCCGGGAGGGGACAATGAGCAGTTCTTC. Translated, it gives CASSPFPGGDNEQFF.

This sequence joins TRBV7-2 and TRBJ1-6; no clear D gene. The CDR3 covers 15 residues. Germline V gene data show CDR1 as SGHTA and CDR2 as FQGNSA. With 1 base removed from V and 7 bases from J, the gap between germline ends came to 11 bases. The CDR3: CASSLEGGSNSPLHF. DNA for the CDR3: TGTGCCAGCAGCTTAGAAGGCGGGTCCAATTCACCCCTCCACTTT.

CDR3 sequence reads: CASRIDRGTQTQYF. CDR3 DNA sequence: TGTGCCAGCAGGATCGACAGGGGGACGCAGACCCAGTACTTC. J is TRBJ2-5 and V is TRBV6-5; 9 nucleotides line up with TRBD1. The CDR3 is 14 amino acids. V lost 6 bases, J lost 6 bases, and 8 bases stayed unmatched. Germline loops: CDR1 MNHEY, CDR2 SVGAGI.

V gene TRBV23-1 combines with J gene TRBJ2-2; 9 bases fit TRBD2. TRBV23-1 is annotated as an ORF whose role is uncertain. The CDR3 extends over 15 amino acids. The ends lost 8 bases at V and 4 bases at J; junction bases unmatched: 8. CDR3 DNA: TGCGCCAGCGCCCGACTAGCGGCCCTCACCGGGGAGCTGTTTTTT. Translating gives CASARLAALTGELFF.

There are a few counts of this clone. The chain couples TRBV9 to TRBJ2-7; D is uncertain. This CDR3 contains 15 residues. Germline values: CDR1 SGDLS, CDR2 YYNGEE. V was shortened by 4 bases and J by 0 bases, with 14 bases between the two germline ends. The CDR3 loop is CASSPMPYRSYEQYF. CDR3 nucleotide sequence: TGTGCCAGCAGCCCCATGCCCTATCGCTCCTACGAGCAGTACTTC.

The table lists this clone with a count of one. CDR3 sequence reads: CASSLNSLINEQFF. CDR3 bases: TGTGCCAGCAGTTTGAACAGTTTAATAAATGAGCAGTTCTTC. The chain carries TRBV28 and TRBJ2-1, with no clear D. The length of the CDR3 is 14 residues. Deletions cut 3 bases from V and 7 bases from J, with 13 bases between. The V gene's germline CDR1 is MDHEN and CDR2 SYDVKM.

V gene TRBV5-4 combines with J gene TRBJ1-4; 7 bases line up with TRBD1. J was trimmed by 8 bases and V by 2 bases; bases with no gene match: 6. The CDR3 consists of 14 residues. Germline V CDR1 and CDR2: SGHNT, YYREEE (reference sequence). The CDR3 DNA reads TGTGCCAGCAGCTTAACAGGGGACTCGGAAAAACTGTTTTTT. Translated: CASSLTGDSEKLFF.

The rearrangement uses TRBV2 and TRBJ2-2; 7 nucleotides line up with TRBD1. Losses at the gene ends were 3 bases for V and 2 bases for J; bases not matched to a gene: 3. Germline V gene data show CDR1 as SNHLY and CDR2 as FYNNEI. This CDR3 has 15 amino acids. The CDR3 protein is CASSEDRNNTGELFF. The CDR3 region has the DNA TGTGCCAGCAGTGAGGACAGGAACAACACCGGGGAGCTGTTTTTT.

This clone was seen a single time. The chain joins TRBV5-6 to TRBJ1-6; D might be TRBD1 (6 bases). V was trimmed by 1 base and J by 3 bases, leaving 11 bases between them. Germline loops: CDR1 SGHDT, CDR2 YYEEEE. CDR3 length: 16 residues. CDR3 sequence reads: CASSLRGGYYNSPLHF. The CDR3 bases are TGTGCCAGCAGCTTGCGAGGGGGTTACTATAATTCACCCCTCCACTTT.

V and J are TRBV6-4 and TRBJ2-1, with 7 nucleotides matching TRBD2. V lost 5 bases, J lost 2 bases, and 6 bases stayed unmatched. The germline V gene encodes CDR1 MRHNA and CDR2 SNTAGT. The CDR3 is made up of 15 amino acids. In DNA form, the CDR3 reads TGTGCCAGCAGTTCGGGACGGGAGGCCTACAATGAGCAGTTCTTC. This sequence encodes CASSSGREAYNEQFF.

The chain recombines TRBV10-3 with TRBJ1-1, with 8 bases matching TRBD1. Germline V gives CDR1 ENHRY, CDR2 SYGVKD. This CDR3 is 15 amino acids long. V lost 4 bases to trimming and J lost 1 base; unmatched junction nucleotides: 5. CDR3 nucleotides: TGTGCCATCAGTGTGGACAGGGCCCAGAACACTGAAGCTTTCTTT. This gives the protein CAISVDRAQNTEAFF.

The chain links TRBV5-5 to TRBJ1-1; D is unresolved. The CDR3 is made up of 14 amino acids. CDR1 SGHKS and CDR2 YYEKEE come from the germline V gene (reference sequence). Trimming stripped 4 bases from V and 2 bases from J, with 12 bases between. For the CDR3, the DNA is TGTGCCAGCAGCCCATTACGGGGTAACACTGAAGCTTTCTTT. Protein sequence: CASSPLRGNTEAFF. Together with reference TRBV5-5 and TRBJ1-1, the CDR3 gives the full variable domain: DAGVTQSPTHLIKTRGQQVTLRCSPISGHKSVSWYQQVLGQGPQFIFQYYEKEERGRGNFPDRFSARQFPNYSSELNVNALLLGDSALYLCASSPLRGNTEAFFGQGTRLTVV.

V and J are TRBV19 and TRBJ2-5; perhaps TRBD2 as D (7 bases). In germline, CDR1 is LNHDA, CDR2 SQIVND (reference sequence). V was cut by 3 bases and J by 5 bases, with 22 bases left in between. This CDR3 has 17 residues. CDR3 loop: CASSMYSGTTLGETQYF. The DNA for the CDR3 is TGTGCCAGTAGTATGTACAGCGGGACAACCCTGGGGGAGACCCAGTACTTC. The complete variable domain, with remaining parts taken from reference TRBV19 and TRBJ2-5, reads DGGITQSPKYLFRKEGQNVTLSCEQNLNHDAMYWYRQDPGQGLRLIYYSQIVNDFQKGDIAEGYSVSREKKESFPLTVTSAQKNPTAFYLCASSMYSGTTLGETQYFGPGTRLLVL.

The V call is TRBV7-3, the J call TRBJ2-2; TRBD1 aligns across 8 bases. V lost 6 bases to trimming and J lost 2 bases; unmatched junction nucleotides: 8. The CDR3 consists of 16 residues. CDR1 is SGHTA and CDR2 is FQGTGA in the germline V gene. CDR3 amino acids: CASRLTDRDNTGELFF. CDR3 nucleotides: TGTGCCAGCAGGCTCACGGACAGGGATAACACCGGGGAGCTGTTTTTT.

This clone showed up just once. The chain recombines TRBV5-4 with TRBJ1-1; D is uncertain. The CDR3 spans 13 residues. The germline gives CDR1 SGHNT, CDR2 YYREEE (reference sequence). The germline V and J ends were trimmed by 1 base and 0 bases, with 4 bases remaining between them. The CDR3 nucleotides are TGTGCCAGCAGCTTGCAGATGAACACTGAAGCTTTCTTT. It encodes CASSLQMNTEAFF.

V is TRBV7-2 and J is TRBJ2-7; D perhaps matches TRBD2 (6 bases). Germline CDR1 is SGHTA and CDR2 is FQGNSA. The CDR3 extends over 15 amino acids. V dropped 4 bases and J dropped 0 bases, with 13 bases sitting between them. As DNA, the CDR3 is TGTGCCAGCAGCTCCCAGCGGGTCTTCTCCTACGAGCAGTACTTC. Translation: CASSSQRVFSYEQYF.

V is TRBV5-6 and J is TRBJ2-7; 9 nucleotides agree with TRBD1. CDR1 is SGHDT, CDR2 YYEEEE, per germline. This CDR3 is 14 amino acids long. The V gene end was trimmed by 4 bases and the J gene end by 5 bases; junction bases not matched to a gene: 7. The CDR3 spells CASSPGQGLNEQYF. CDR3 bases: TGTGCCAGCAGCCCGGGACAGGGATTGAACGAGCAGTACTTC.